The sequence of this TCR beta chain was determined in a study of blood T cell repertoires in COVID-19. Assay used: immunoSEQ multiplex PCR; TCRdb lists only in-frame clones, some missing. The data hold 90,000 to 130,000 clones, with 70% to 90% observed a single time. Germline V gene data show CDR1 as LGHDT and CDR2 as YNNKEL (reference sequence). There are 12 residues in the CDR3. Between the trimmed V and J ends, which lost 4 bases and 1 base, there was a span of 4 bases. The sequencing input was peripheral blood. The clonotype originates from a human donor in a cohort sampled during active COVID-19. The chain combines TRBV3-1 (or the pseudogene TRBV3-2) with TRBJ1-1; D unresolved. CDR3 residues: CASSLKNTEAFF. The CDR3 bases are TGTGCCAGCAGCCTCAAGAACACTGAAGCTTTCTTT.